This entry lists 30 T cell receptor beta chains sequenced from one sample in a study of blood T cell repertoires in COVID-19 (TCRdb year 2020). Libraries were prepared through the immunoSEQ multiplex PCR assay. Here the immuneACCESS table is served through TCRdb, limited to in-frame sequences with V and J called. Missing clones are a known gap in these copies; in checked studies unresolved V genes cover under half, and the rest lacks a known reason. The sample includes about 110,000 clones, with 81% observed a single time. Of the sample, over 35% falls within the top ten clones. Sequencing used peripheral blood. These receptors all come from an elderly man with acute or convalescent COVID-19.

The chain carries TRBV6-5 and TRBJ1-5; perhaps TRBD1 as D (5 bases). The germline V and J ends were trimmed by 5 bases and 3 bases, with 14 bases remaining between them. CDR1 and CDR2 (germline): MNHEY, SVGAGI. The CDR3 is 15 residues long. The CDR3 DNA sequence: TGTGCCAGCAGTCACGACTGGGGGGACAATCAGCCCCAGCATTTT. This sequence encodes CASSHDWGDNQPQHF.

This clone was counted between two and nine times. V is TRBV30 and J is TRBJ1-6, with a weak D call TRBD1 (5 bases). CDR3 length equals 15 residues. Germline CDR1 and CDR2: GTSNPN and SVGIG (reference sequence). V was trimmed by 5 bases and J by 7 bases, leaving 18 bases between them. The CDR3 region has the DNA TGTGCCTGGGGATTGGGGGGGACTGCCAATTCACCCCTCCACTTT. Protein: CAWGLGGTANSPLHF.

This clone appeared a single time. V and J are TRBV10-2 and TRBJ1-4; a possible D gene is TRBD1 (5 bases). CDR1 is WSHSY and CDR2 is SAAADI in the germline V gene. This CDR3 has 15 amino acids. V was shortened by 6 bases and J by 8 bases, with 19 bases between the two germline ends. CDR3 region: CASRSDSPHGEKLFF. For the CDR3, the DNA is TGCGCCAGCAGATCCGACAGCCCACACGGCGAAAAACTGTTTTTT.

This clone was found once. This chain links TRBV7-9 with TRBJ1-3; the match to TRBD1 covers 7 bases. Germline V gene sequence: CDR1 SEHNR, CDR2 FQNEAQ (reference sequence). V lost 5 bases and J lost 3; bases outside the gene matches: 1. The CDR3 consists of 13 residues. CDR3 DNA: TGTGCCAGCAGCGACAGGGTTGGAAACACCATATATTTT. It codes for CASSDRVGNTIYF.

This clone was detected once. This rearrangement joins TRBV5-1 to TRBJ2-2, with D tentatively TRBD2 (5 bases). This CDR3 has 14 amino acids. Trimming shortened V by 4 bases and J by 1 base, and 8 bases separated the two germline ends. The germline V gene encodes CDR1 SGHRS and CDR2 YFSETQ. CDR3 amino acids: CASSRGQNTGELFF. CDR3 sequence (DNA): TGCGCCAGCAGCCGCGGGCAGAACACCGGGGAGCTGTTTTTT.

This clone occurred a few times. This chain links TRBV5-1 with TRBJ1-5; tentative D call: TRBD1 (6 bases). V dropped 0 bases and J dropped 4 bases, with 11 bases sitting between them. Germline loops: CDR1 SGHRS, CDR2 YFSETQ. This CDR3 region has 15 residues. The CDR3 region has the DNA TGCGCCAGCAGCTTGGCGGCAGGGGCAAATCAGCCCCAGCATTTT. It is translated as CASSLAAGANQPQHF.

The chain has TRBV28 and TRBJ1-2; D is ambiguous. The germline gives CDR1 MDHEN, CDR2 SYDVKM. V dropped 3 bases and J dropped 0 bases, with 5 bases sitting between them. The CDR3 extends over 13 amino acids. CDR3 region: CASSFDSNYGYTF. CDR3 coding DNA: TGTGCCAGCAGTTTTGACTCTAACTATGGCTACACCTTC.

This chain uses TRBV11-1 with TRBJ2-7; 11 nucleotides match TRBD2. The germline V gene encodes CDR1 SGHAT and CDR2 FQDESV (reference sequence). The trim removed 5 bases at V and 3 bases at J, leaving 6 bases unmatched. The CDR3 is made up of 15 amino acids. The CDR3 bases are TGTGCCAGCAGCCTCAGACTAGCGGGGATCTACGAGCAGTACTTC. Its translation: CASSLRLAGIYEQYF.

The rearrangement links TRBV27 to TRBJ2-2; a possible D gene is TRBD1 (6 bases). Per the germline V gene, CDR1 is MNHEY and CDR2 is SMNVEV (reference sequence). Trimming left V 2 bases short and J 5 bases short, with 15 bases between. This CDR3 has 16 amino acids. CDR3 region: CASSLEGPGETGELFF. CDR3 nucleotide sequence: TGTGCCAGCAGTTTAGAGGGTCCAGGGGAGACCGGGGAGCTGTTTTTT.

This clone was counted a single time. The chain recombines TRBV7-3 with TRBJ2-1, with D possibly being TRBD2 (6 bases). Trimming left V 0 bases short and J 8 bases short, with 17 bases between. Germline V gene lookup returns CDR1 SGHTA and CDR2 FQGTGA. The CDR3 contains 16 residues. CDR3 nucleotides: TGTGCCAGCAGCTTAACGATCGGAGGGCCGGGCGATGAGCAGTTCTTC. This encodes CASSLTIGGPGDEQFF.

V gene TRBV6-5 combines with J gene TRBJ2-1; 9 bases align to TRBD2. The CDR3 runs to 14 residues. J lost 2 bases, V lost 6 bases, and 2 bases had no gene match. Germline CDR1 MNHEY, CDR2 SVGAGI. As DNA, the CDR3 is TGTGCCAGCAGCCTAGCGGGAACCTACAATGAGCAGTTCTTC. Amino acid sequence: CASSLAGTYNEQFF.

This clone was counted a single time. The chain carries TRBV30 and TRBJ1-6; 7 nucleotides align to TRBD1. Trimming cost V 0 bases and J 6 bases; bases outside gene matches: 11. CDR3 length equals 17 residues. CDR1 is GTSNPN and CDR2 is SVGIG in the germline V gene (reference sequence). The DNA of the CDR3 is TGTGCCTGGAGTGTAATATCAGGGACAGCTTTTAATTCACCCCTCCACTTT. It specifies CAWSVISGTAFNSPLHF.

This chain connects TRBV4-2 to TRBJ2-6; 7 nucleotides line up with TRBD1. Germline lookup yields CDR1 LGHNA and CDR2 YNFKEQ. The CDR3 runs to 15 residues. Trimming removed 4 bases from V and 1 base from J; junction bases left unmatched: 1. The CDR3, as DNA: TGTGCCAGCAGCCCGACAGGGTCTGGGGCCAACGTCCTGACTTTC. It is translated as CASSPTGSGANVLTF.

V and J are TRBV5-1 and TRBJ2-7, with a tentative D call TRBD2 (5 bases). Trimming removed 3 bases from V and 0 bases from J, with 13 bases in between. There are 15 residues in the CDR3. The germline gives CDR1 SGHRS, CDR2 YFSETQ. The chain's CDR3 is CASSYTGGLSYEQYF. As DNA, the CDR3 is TGCGCCAGCAGCTATACGGGCGGACTCTCCTACGAGCAGTACTTC.

A word on this clone: One end of the junction does not line up with germline, which may come from a read error. CDR3: CASSDQGGITEEDLDF. The CDR3 coding sequence is TGTGCCAGCAGTGACCAAGGGGGAATTACCGAGGAGGATCTGGACTTT. The V and J genes are TRBV6-2 or TRBV6-3 and TRBJ1-6, with D maybe TRBD1 (6 bases). The CDR3 loop spans 16 amino acids. In germline, CDR1 is MNHEY, CDR2 SVGEGT.

The rearrangement links TRBV29-1 to TRBJ2-1; 8 nucleotides line up with TRBD1. V gave up 1 base and J gave up 5 bases; unmatched junction bases: 7. This CDR3 comprises 15 residues. The germline gives CDR1 SQVTM, CDR2 ANQGSEA. CDR3 sequence reads: CSVEGGTGQDNEQFF. CDR3 DNA sequence: TGCAGCGTTGAAGGGGGGACAGGACAGGACAATGAGCAGTTCTTC.

The rearrangement uses TRBV5-1 and TRBJ2-5; no reliable D call. Deletions cut 4 bases from V and 1 base from J, with 8 bases between. This CDR3 contains 13 residues. Germline loops: CDR1 SGHRS, CDR2 YFSETQ. CDR3 residues: CASSPPGQETQYF. The CDR3 coding sequence is TGCGCCAGCAGCCCCCCAGGCCAAGAGACCCAGTACTTC. The full variable domain, rest sourced from reference TRBV5-1 and TRBJ2-5, is KAGVTQTPRYLIKTRGQQVTLSCSPISGHRSVSWYQQTPGQGLQFLFEYFSETQRNKGNFPGRFSGRQFSNSRSEMNVSTLELGDSALYLCASSPPGQETQYFGPGTRLLVL.

The rearrangement uses TRBV7-2 and TRBJ2-1, with 13 bases fitting TRBD2. CDR1 SGHTA and CDR2 FQGNSA come from the germline V gene. The CDR3 has 16 amino acids. V shed 5 bases, J shed 8 bases, and the junction held 9 bases outside the gene matches. Here the CDR3 DNA reads TGTGCCAGCAGCCCCCGGACTAGCGGGAGTCGGTATGAGCAGTTCTTC. This sequence encodes CASSPRTSGSRYEQFF.

This chain joins TRBV19 and TRBJ1-5, with TRBD1 matching 12 bases. The length of the CDR3 is 14 residues. V was clipped by 6 bases and J by 8 bases; unmatched bases: 5. The V gene's germline CDR1 is LNHDA and CDR2 SQIVND (reference sequence). The CDR3 protein is CASRGTGGRKPQHF. As DNA, the CDR3 is TGTGCCAGTAGGGGGACAGGGGGCAGGAAGCCCCAGCATTTT.

This clone has only a few counts. J is TRBJ2-7 and V is TRBV4-1, with D maybe TRBD1 (6 bases). CDR1 is MGHRA, CDR2 YSYEKL, per germline. V was trimmed by 4 bases and J by 5 bases, leaving 21 bases between them. The CDR3 is made up of 16 amino acids. CDR3 loop: CASSLQAGTQGNEQYF. CDR3 nucleotide sequence: TGCGCCAGCAGCCTCCAAGCAGGTACGCAGGGGAACGAGCAGTACTTC.

This clone was observed a few times. The chain carries TRBV6-5 and TRBJ2-7, with D possibly matching TRBD1 (6 bases). Germline values: CDR1 MNHEY, CDR2 SVGAGI. V lost 7 bases to trimming and J lost 5 bases, with 15 bases between them. This CDR3 contains 13 residues. CDR3 DNA sequence: TGTGCCAGCATGGGGGCCGTTGGGCACGAGCAGTACTTC. As protein: CASMGAVGHEQYF.

The chain recombines TRBV29-1 with TRBJ2-5; TRBD2 matches at 13 bases. The germline gives CDR1 SQVTM, CDR2 ANQGSEA. Losses at the gene ends were 8 bases for V and 5 bases for J; bases not matched to a gene: 11. The CDR3 runs 15 residues. The CDR3 sequence is CSLSGLAGPTETQYF. The CDR3 nucleotides are TGCAGCCTCTCGGGACTAGCGGGACCGACGGAGACCCAGTACTTC.

The V call is TRBV3-1 (or the pseudogene TRBV3-2), the J call TRBJ2-7, with TRBD2 matching 13 bases. Germline V gene data show CDR1 as LGHDT and CDR2 as YNNKEL (reference sequence). The junction had 6 bases not matched to a gene; V was cut back by 4 bases and J by 0 bases. CDR3 length equals 17 residues. The CDR3 reads CASSPTSGRGGSYEQYF. The CDR3 DNA sequence: TGTGCCAGCAGCCCTACTAGCGGGAGGGGGGGCTCCTACGAGCAGTACTTC.

The chain has TRBV5-6 and TRBJ1-5, with TRBD1 matching over 10 bases. The germline gives CDR1 SGHDT, CDR2 YYEEEE. V shed 3 bases and J 6 bases; nucleotides not matched to a gene: 9. There are 16 residues in the CDR3. The CDR3 here is CASSSRDRGFSQPQHF. The CDR3, as DNA: TGTGCCAGCAGCTCCCGGGACAGGGGATTCAGTCAGCCCCAGCATTTT.

This clone occurred a few times. The gene calls are TRBV28 and TRBJ2-6; 8 bases are a match to TRBD1. The junction had 5 bases not matched to a gene; V was cut back by 6 bases and J by 1 base. The CDR3 is made up of 16 amino acids. Germline CDR1 is MDHEN and CDR2 is SYDVKM. This CDR3 reads CASRRTGRSGANVLTF. CDR3 DNA: TGTGCCAGCAGAAGGACAGGGCGTTCTGGGGCCAACGTCCTGACTTTC.

This clone was detected once. The genes are TRBV5-5 and TRBJ2-5; TRBD2 matches 14 bases. CDR1 is SGHKS, CDR2 YYEKEE, per germline (reference sequence). Losses at the gene ends were 0 bases for V and 1 base for J; bases not matched to a gene: 11. There are 20 residues in the CDR3. CDR3 sequence reads: CASSLVPGLAGVKRQETQYF. CDR3 DNA sequence: TGTGCCAGCAGCTTGGTACCGGGACTAGCGGGAGTAAAACGCCAAGAGACCCAGTACTTC. The variable domain in full, with the rest retrieved from reference TRBV5-5 and TRBJ2-5, is DAGVTQSPTHLIKTRGQQVTLRCSPISGHKSVSWYQQVLGQGPQFIFQYYEKEERGRGNFPDRFSARQFPNYSSELNVNALLLGDSALYLCASSLVPGLAGVKRQETQYFGPGTRLLVL.

This chain uses TRBV28 with TRBJ2-1, with 7 bases identical to TRBD2. The V gene end was trimmed by 7 bases and the J gene end by 4 bases; junction bases not matched to a gene: 13. The CDR3 contains 16 residues. In germline, CDR1 is MDHEN, CDR2 SYDVKM. The DNA of the CDR3 is TGTGCCAGCAACGGGCGGGGGATTGGGATTTACAATGAGCAGTTCTTC. Its translation: CASNGRGIGIYNEQFF.

This clone has only one observation. The same CDR3 can be traced to other DNA sequences in this sample. The rearrangement joins TRBV7-9 to TRBJ1-1; 9 bases align to TRBD1. Losses at the gene ends were 5 bases for V and 1 base for J; bases not matched to a gene: 2. This CDR3 spans 14 amino acids. Germline V gene sequence: CDR1 SEHNR, CDR2 FQNEAQ (reference sequence). In DNA, the CDR3 is TGTGCCAGCAGCCTGGGACAGGGGAACACTGAAGCTTTCTTT. This codes for CASSLGQGNTEAFF.

V usage is TRBV14 and J usage is TRBJ2-5; 7 bases align to TRBD1. CDR3 length: 15 amino acids. The germline V gene has CDR1 SGHDN and CDR2 FVKESK. V lost 3 bases and J lost 4; bases outside the gene matches: 8. The CDR3 protein is CASSQGPGQIETQYF. The CDR3 nucleotides are TGTGCCAGCAGCCAGGGACCGGGACAGATAGAGACCCAGTACTTC.

This rearrangement joins TRBV2 to TRBJ2-2, with D hard to call. Trimming took off 3 bases at V and 5 bases at J, with 10 bases between the two ends. This CDR3 is built from 14 residues. Germline CDR1 SNHLY, CDR2 FYNNEI. CDR3 amino acids: CASSESGATGELFF. The CDR3 nucleotides are TGTGCCAGCAGTGAGAGTGGAGCAACCGGGGAGCTGTTTTTT.